The present entry profiles one TCR beta chain with its context. The antigen remains undetermined. This sample was included in a study of shared clonotypes between healthy human individuals. Per the germline V gene, CDR1 is SNHLY and CDR2 is FYNNEI. The CDR3 loop spans 16 amino acids. J gave up 2 bases and V 2 bases, and 4 bases lay outside the gene matches. Study findings and constraints: The naive CD4 repertoires of several donors were compared, and approximately 5% of clonotypes were shared. Sampling was confined to blood; repertoires within tissues likely differ. Genetic and exposure-history diversity was limited by the small donor number.

Selected positively for CCR7 and CD45RO-negative, naive CD8 cells excluded terminally differentiated effector memory CD45RA+ cells. Several immunoSEQ 96-well plates shared each subset's DNA, each plate a replicate. The table came from immunoSEQ multiplex PCR; TCRdb's copy has only in-frame clones and leaves some out. The sample shows hundreds of thousands of clones, roughly 96% of them seen only once. The chain has TRBV2 and TRBJ2-3, with 10 bases matching TRBD2. The sample was naive CD8+ T cells sorted from blood. The TCR comes from a woman in her twenties or thirties in good health. The CDR3 region has the DNA TGTGCCAGCAGTGAACGAGCGGGAGGGGACACAGATACGCAGTATTTT. Translating it yields CASSERAGGDTDTQYF.